This T cell receptor (beta chain) was identified in a study of T cells in Graves' hyperthyroidism and ophthalmopathy. CDR3 length equals 12 residues. CDR1 SNHLY and CDR2 FYNNEI come from the germline V gene. V lost 7 bases and J 3 bases, leaving 10 bases between the germline ends. Amplification of TCR beta CDR3 regions was performed using RNA transcripts as template. An initial round of RT-PCR targeting the TCR CDR3 relied on the HTBI primer set. TCRdb independently ran MiXCR on the multiplex PCR reads; one entry per CDR3 protein. The sample has 500,000 to 650,000 distinct CDR3 sequences, 20% seen once. This clonotype was found many times.

The sequence was obtained from a man aged 40-49 years with Graves' ophthalmopathy. This chain joins TRBV2 and TRBJ2-7; D possibly corresponds to TRBD1 (6 bases). Material: blood. In DNA form, the CDR3 reads TGTGCCAGCACTACGGACAGCTACGAGCAGTACTTC. Translating gives CASTTDSYEQYF. Full variable domain (remainder filled in from reference TRBV2 and TRBJ2-7): EPEVTQTPSHQVTQMGQEVILRCVPISNHLYFYWYRQILGQKVEFLVSFYNNEISEKSEIFDDQFSVERPDGSNFTLKIRSTKLEDSAMYFCASTTDSYEQYFGPGTRLTVT.